The rows below give T cell receptor beta chains drawn from one sample of a study of shared clonotypes between healthy human individuals. TCRdb keeps only in-frame clones here, not all; method: immunoSEQ multiplex PCR. The sample holds some 1.5 million clones, around 98% seen once. The sample was naive CD4+ T cells sorted from blood. All receptors derive from a young man in good health. Each CDR3 is given with its conserved first and last residue. The D gene is left open where the match is weak. Clone size appears in some rows only: once, few, many, or a class for an expanded clone.

j_call clone_size v_call d_call cdr3_aa cdr3_nt
TRBJ2-3 NA TRBV4-1 TRBD2 CASSQVRLAGTDTQYF TGCGCCAGCAGCCAAGTGAGACTAGCGGGGACAGATACGCAGTATTTT
TRBJ2-5 NA TRBV7-6 NA CASSPTREIQYF TGTGCCAGCAGCCCTACCCGGGAGATCCAGTACTTC
TRBJ2-3 NA TRBV5-1 NA CASSLAPGASTDTQYF TGCGCCAGCAGCTTGGCCCCGGGGGCTAGCACAGATACGCAGTATTTT
TRBJ2-7 NA TRBV7-2 NA CASSSQGGEQYF TGTGCCAGCAGCTCCCAGGGCGGGGAGCAGTACTTC
TRBJ2-2 NA TRBV11-2 TRBD1 CASSFSGGAVRELFF TGTGCCAGCAGCTTCTCAGGGGGCGCGGTGAGGGAGCTGTTTTTT
TRBJ2-7 once TRBV11-2 TRBD1 CASSLTGTVSYYEQYF TGTGCCAGCAGCTTGACCGGGACAGTCTCGTACTACGAGCAGTACTTC
TRBJ2-7 once TRBV30 TRBD1 CASGQGSSYEQYF TGTGCCTCGGGACAGGGGAGCTCCTACGAGCAGTACTTC
TRBJ2-3 NA TRBV29-1 NA CSVAPHPGRRTDTQYF TGCAGCGTTGCCCCTCATCCGGGCAGACGCACAGATACGCAGTATTTT
TRBJ1-5 NA TRBV19 NA CASRSGIGASNQPQHF TGTGCCAGTAGAAGTGGGATTGGAGCCAGCAATCAGCCCCAGCATTTT
TRBJ1-3 NA TRBV18 NA CASSARQESSGNTIYF TGTGCCAGCTCAGCCCGACAGGAAAGCTCTGGAAACACCATATATTTT
TRBJ2-5 NA TRBV28 NA CASSFTILVGSNQETQYF TGTGCCAGCAGTTTTACTATCCTGGTTGGGAGTAACCAAGAGACCCAGTACTTC
TRBJ2-7 NA TRBV2 NA CASFFDSYEQYF TGTGCCAGCTTCTTTGATTCCTACGAGCAGTACTTC
TRBJ2-2 NA TRBV5-1 NA CASSLTINTGELFF TGCGCCAGCAGCTTGACGATTAACACCGGGGAGCTGTTTTTT
TRBJ1-5 NA TRBV7-8 NA CASRSGSNQPQHF TGTGCCAGCAGGAGTGGGAGCAATCAGCCCCAGCATTTT
TRBJ2-7 NA TRBV27 TRBD1 CASSYGTATYEQYF TGTGCCAGCAGTTACGGGACAGCTACCTACGAGCAGTACTTC
TRBJ1-2 NA TRBV9 NA CASSARRRADGYTF TGTGCCAGCAGCGCCCGTCGCAGGGCGGATGGCTACACCTTC
TRBJ2-5 NA TRBV5-1 NA CASSLLLQGGLGETQYF TGCGCCAGCAGCTTGTTACTGCAGGGAGGTTTGGGAGAGACCCAGTACTTC
TRBJ2-1 NA TRBV4-1 TRBD1 CASSRVGQRFSYNEQFF TGCGCCAGCAGCCGGGTGGGACAGCGTTTCTCCTACAATGAGCAGTTCTTC
TRBJ1-2 NA TRBV7-9 NA CASSPRQTNYGYTF TGTGCCAGCAGCCCGAGACAGACTAACTATGGCTACACCTTC
TRBJ2-3 NA TRBV4-1 NA CASSPRGSDDTQYF TGCGCCAGCAGCCCCCGCGGTAGCGACGATACGCAGTATTTT
TRBJ1-2 NA TRBV6-1 NA CASSEALGRYGYTF TGTGCCAGCAGTGAAGCGCTGGGGCGTTATGGCTACACCTTC
TRBJ2-7 NA TRBV5-5 NA CASSLLGSAGQYF TGTGCCAGCAGCTTGTTGGGAAGTGCGGGGCAGTACTTC
TRBJ2-2 NA TRBV13 NA CASSHSFAPRELFF TGTGCCAGCAGTCACAGTTTTGCCCCGAGGGAGCTGTTTTTT
TRBJ1-5 once TRBV19 NA CASNARAAVGNQPQHF TGTGCCAGTAACGCCCGGGCAGCCGTGGGCAATCAGCCCCAGCATTTT
TRBJ2-1 NA TRBV18 NA CASSTGLPYNEQFF TGTGCCAGCTCGACCGGACTTCCCTACAATGAGCAGTTCTTC
TRBJ2-3 NA TRBV2 TRBD1 CASSARTGGEDTQYF TGTGCCAGCAGTGCCCGGACAGGGGGCGAAGATACGCAGTATTTT